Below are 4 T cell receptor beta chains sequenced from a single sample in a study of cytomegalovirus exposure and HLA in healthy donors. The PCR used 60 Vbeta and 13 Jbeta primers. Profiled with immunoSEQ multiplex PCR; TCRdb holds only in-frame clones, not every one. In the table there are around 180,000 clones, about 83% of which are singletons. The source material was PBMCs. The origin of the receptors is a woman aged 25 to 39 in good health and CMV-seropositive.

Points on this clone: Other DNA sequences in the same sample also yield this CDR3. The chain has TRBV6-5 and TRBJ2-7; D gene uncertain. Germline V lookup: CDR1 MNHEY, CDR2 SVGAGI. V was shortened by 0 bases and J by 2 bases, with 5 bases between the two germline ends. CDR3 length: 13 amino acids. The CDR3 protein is CASSYSTAYEQYF. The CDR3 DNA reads TGTGCCAGCAGTTACTCGACTGCCTACGAGCAGTACTTC.

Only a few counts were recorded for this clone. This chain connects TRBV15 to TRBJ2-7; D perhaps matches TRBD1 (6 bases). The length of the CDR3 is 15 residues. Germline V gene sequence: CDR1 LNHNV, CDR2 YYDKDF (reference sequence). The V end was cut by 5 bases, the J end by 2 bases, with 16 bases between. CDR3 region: CATSPPGAYAYEQYF. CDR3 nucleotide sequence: TGTGCCACCAGCCCCCCAGGGGCATACGCCTACGAGCAGTACTTC. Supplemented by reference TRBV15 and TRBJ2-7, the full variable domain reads DAMVIQNPRYQVTQFGKPVTLSCSQTLNHNVMYWYQQKSSQAPKLLFHYYDKDFNNEADTPDNFQSRRPNTSFCFLDIRSPGLGDTAMYLCATSPPGAYAYEQYFGPGTRLTVT.

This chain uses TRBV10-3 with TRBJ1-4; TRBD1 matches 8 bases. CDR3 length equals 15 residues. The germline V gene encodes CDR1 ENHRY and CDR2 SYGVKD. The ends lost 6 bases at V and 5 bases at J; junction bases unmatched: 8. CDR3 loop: CAIRPGQASNEKLFF. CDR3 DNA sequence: TGTGCCATCAGGCCGGGACAGGCCTCCAATGAAAAACTGTTTTTT.

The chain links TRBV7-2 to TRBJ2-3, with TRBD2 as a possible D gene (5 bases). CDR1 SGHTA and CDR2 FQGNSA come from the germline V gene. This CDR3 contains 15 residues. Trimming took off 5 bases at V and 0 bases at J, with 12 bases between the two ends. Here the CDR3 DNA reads TGTGCCAGCAGCCCGTGGAGGTCTAGCACAGATACGCAGTATTTT. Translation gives CASSPWRSSTDTQYF.